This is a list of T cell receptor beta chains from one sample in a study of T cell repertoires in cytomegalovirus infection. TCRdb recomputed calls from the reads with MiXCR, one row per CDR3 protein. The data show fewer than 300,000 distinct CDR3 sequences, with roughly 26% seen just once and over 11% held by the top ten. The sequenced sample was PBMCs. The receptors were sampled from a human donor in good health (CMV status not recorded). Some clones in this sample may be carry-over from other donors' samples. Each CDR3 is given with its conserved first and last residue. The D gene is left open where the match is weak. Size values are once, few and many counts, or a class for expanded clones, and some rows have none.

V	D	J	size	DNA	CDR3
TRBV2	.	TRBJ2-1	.	TGTGCCAGCAGGGTCGGGACCCTCACCTACAATGAGCAGTTCTTC	CASRVGTLTYNEQFF
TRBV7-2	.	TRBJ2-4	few	TGTGCCAGCAGCTCCCAGGGGGCCAAAAACATTCAGTACTTC	CASSSQGAKNIQYF
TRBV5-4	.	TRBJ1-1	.	TGTGCCAGCAGCTCTACAGGGTGGGAGGGCACTGAAGCTTTCTTT	CASSSTGWEGTEAFF
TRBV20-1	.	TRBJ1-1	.	TGCAGTGCTAGAGCCTGGGACAACCGGAACACTGAAGCTTTCTTT	CSARAWDNRNTEAFF
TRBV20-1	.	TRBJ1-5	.	TGCAGTGCTAGAGATCGGCGGGGCAGCAATCAGCCCCAGCATTTT	CSARDRRGSNQPQHF
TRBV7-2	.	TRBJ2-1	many	TGTGCCAGCAGCCCATCCGACAGGCACAATGAGCAGTTCTTC	CASSPSDRHNEQFF
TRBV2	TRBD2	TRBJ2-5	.	TGTGCCAGCAGTTATAGCGGGGGGGCTGAGGAGACCCAGTACTTC	CASSYSGGAEETQYF
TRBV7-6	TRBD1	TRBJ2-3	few	TGTGCCAGCAGCTCTAACAGGGGGAGTACAGATACGCAGTATTTT	CASSSNRGSTDTQYF
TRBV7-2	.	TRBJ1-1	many	TGTGCCAGCAGCTTAGCGGGGCTAGGGAACACTGAAGCTTTCTTT	CASSLAGLGNTEAFF
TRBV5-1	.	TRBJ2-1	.	TGCGCCAGCAGCTCCCATTACAATGAGCAGTTCTTC	CASSSHYNEQFF
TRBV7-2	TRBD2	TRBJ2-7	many	TGTGCCAGCAGCCAAACTAGCGGGAGGGCATCCGAGCAGTACTTC	CASSQTSGRASEQYF
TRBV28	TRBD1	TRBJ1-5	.	TGTGCCAGCAGCGTGACAGGGGGCAATCAGCCCCAGCATTTT	CASSVTGGNQPQHF
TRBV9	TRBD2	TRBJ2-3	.	TGTGCCAGCAGCGTAGAACCAGCGGGAGGGTTGACAGATACGCAGTATTTT	CASSVEPAGGLTDTQYF
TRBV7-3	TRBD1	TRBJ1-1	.	TGTGCCAGCAGCCTCCAGAGACAGGGGACCGCTGAAGCTTTCTTT	CASSLQRQGTAEAFF
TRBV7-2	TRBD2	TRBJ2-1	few	TGTGCCAGCAGCTGGACTAGCGGCGTTGAGCAGTTCTTC	CASSWTSGVEQFF
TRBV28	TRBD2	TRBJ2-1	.	TGTGCCAGCAGTCCCCCGGGACTAGCGGGCCTCAATGAGCAGTTCTTC	CASSPPGLAGLNEQFF
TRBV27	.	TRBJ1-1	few	TGTGCCAGCAGTCAACAGGGTGGTCCTGAAGCTTTCTTT	CASSQQGGPEAFF
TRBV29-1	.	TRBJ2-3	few	TGCAGCGTTTCGGCGCCCACAGATACGCAGTATTTT	CSVSAPTDTQYF
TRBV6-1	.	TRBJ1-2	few	TGTGCCAGCAGTTTGTGGTCCGAGGGCTATGGCTACACCTTC	CASSLWSEGYGYTF
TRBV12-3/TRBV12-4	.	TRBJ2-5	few	TGTGCCAGCAGAAGGGTCAGCCAAGAGACCCAGTACTTC	CASRRVSQETQYF
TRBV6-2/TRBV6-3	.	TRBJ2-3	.	TGTGCCAGCAGTTACTCCGCTGGGTTGGAGCCCGGGCCGGCGAGCACAGATACGCAGTATTTT	CASSYSAGLEPGPASTDTQYF
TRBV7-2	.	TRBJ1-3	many	TGTGCCAGCAGCTTAGGAGGGGGTAGTGGAAACACCATATATTTT	CASSLGGGSGNTIYF
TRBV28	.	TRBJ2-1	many	TGTGCCAGCAGTTTAGGGTCGGGAGAGGATGAGCAGTTCTTC	CASSLGSGEDEQFF
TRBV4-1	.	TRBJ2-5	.	TGCGCCAGCAGCCAAGACGTCGGGATGGCCCAGTACTTC	CASSQDVGMAQYF
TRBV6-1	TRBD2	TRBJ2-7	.	TGTGCCAGCAGTCCTCTCCGGACTAGCGGGGGTGAGCAGTACTTC	CASSPLRTSGGEQYF
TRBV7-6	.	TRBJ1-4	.	TGTGCCAGCAGCTTATCGCGTTCTGGAGGGGGAGTAGAAAAACTGTTTTTT	CASSLSRSGGGVEKLFF
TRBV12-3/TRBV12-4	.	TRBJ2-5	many	TGTGCCAGCAGTTTCTGGTCAGCTGAGACCCAGTACTTC	CASSFWSAETQYF
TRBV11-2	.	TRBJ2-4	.	TGTGCCGGCGGTTTCAGGGGAAACATTCAGTACTTC	CAGGFRGNIQYF
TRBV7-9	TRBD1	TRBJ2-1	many	TGTGCCAGCAGCTCTAGGACAGGGGAGCAGTTCTTC	CASSSRTGEQFF
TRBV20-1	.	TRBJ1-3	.	TGCAGTGCAGCCGGGCCCTCCTCTGGAAACACCATATATTTT	CSAAGPSSGNTIYF
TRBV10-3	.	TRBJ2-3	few	TGTGCCATCAGTGAGGGGGGTACGCAGTATTTT	CAISEGGTQYF